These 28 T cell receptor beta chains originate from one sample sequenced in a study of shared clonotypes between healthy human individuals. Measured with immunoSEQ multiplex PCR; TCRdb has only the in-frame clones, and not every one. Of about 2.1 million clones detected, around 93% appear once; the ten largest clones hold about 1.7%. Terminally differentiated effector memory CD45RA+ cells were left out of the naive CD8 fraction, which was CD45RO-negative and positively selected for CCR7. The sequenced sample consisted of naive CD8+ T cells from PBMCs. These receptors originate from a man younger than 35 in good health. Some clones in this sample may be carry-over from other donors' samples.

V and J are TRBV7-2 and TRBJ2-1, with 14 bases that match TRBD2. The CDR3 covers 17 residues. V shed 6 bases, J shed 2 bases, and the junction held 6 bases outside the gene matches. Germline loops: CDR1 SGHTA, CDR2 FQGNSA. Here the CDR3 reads CASSRLAGGPPYNEQFF. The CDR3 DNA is TGTGCCAGCAGTCGACTAGCGGGAGGGCCCCCCTACAATGAGCAGTTCTTC.

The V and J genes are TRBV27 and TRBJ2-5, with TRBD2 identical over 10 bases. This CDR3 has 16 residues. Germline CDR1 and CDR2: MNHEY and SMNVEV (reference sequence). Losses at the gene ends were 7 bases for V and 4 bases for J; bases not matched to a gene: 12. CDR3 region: CASMRLAGDPAETQYF. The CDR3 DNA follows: TGTGCCAGCATGCGGCTAGCGGGAGACCCAGCAGAGACCCAGTACTTC.

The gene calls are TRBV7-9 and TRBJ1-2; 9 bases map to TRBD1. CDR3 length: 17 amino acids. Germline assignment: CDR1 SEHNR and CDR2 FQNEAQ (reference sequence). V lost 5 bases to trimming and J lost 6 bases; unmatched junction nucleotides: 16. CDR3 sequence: CASSPMIGTGNLDGYTF. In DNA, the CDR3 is TGTGCCAGCAGCCCTATGATAGGGACAGGGAATTTAGATGGCTACACCTTC. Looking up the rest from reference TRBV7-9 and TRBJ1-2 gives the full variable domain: DTGVSQNPRHKITKRGQNVTFRCDPISEHNRLYWYRQTLGQGPEFLTYFQNEAQLEKSRLLSDRFSAERPKGSFSTLEIQRTEQGDSAMYLCASSPMIGTGNLDGYTFGSGTRLTVV.

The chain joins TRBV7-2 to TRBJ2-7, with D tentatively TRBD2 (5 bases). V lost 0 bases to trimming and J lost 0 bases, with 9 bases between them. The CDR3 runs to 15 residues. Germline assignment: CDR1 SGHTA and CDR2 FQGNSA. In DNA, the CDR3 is TGTGCCAGCAGCTTAGCGGTCGGGGTCTCCTACGAGCAGTACTTC. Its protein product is CASSLAVGVSYEQYF.

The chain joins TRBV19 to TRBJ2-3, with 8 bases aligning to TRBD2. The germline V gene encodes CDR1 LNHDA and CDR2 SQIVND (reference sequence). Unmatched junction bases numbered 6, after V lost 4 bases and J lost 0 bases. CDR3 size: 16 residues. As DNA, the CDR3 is TGTGCCAGTAGTAACGGGGGGGGCGGAAGCACAGATACGCAGTATTTT. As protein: CASSNGGGGSTDTQYF. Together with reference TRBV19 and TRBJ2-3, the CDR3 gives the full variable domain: DGGITQSPKYLFRKEGQNVTLSCEQNLNHDAMYWYRQDPGQGLRLIYYSQIVNDFQKGDIAEGYSVSREKKESFPLTVTSAQKNPTAFYLCASSNGGGGSTDTQYFGPGTRLTVL.

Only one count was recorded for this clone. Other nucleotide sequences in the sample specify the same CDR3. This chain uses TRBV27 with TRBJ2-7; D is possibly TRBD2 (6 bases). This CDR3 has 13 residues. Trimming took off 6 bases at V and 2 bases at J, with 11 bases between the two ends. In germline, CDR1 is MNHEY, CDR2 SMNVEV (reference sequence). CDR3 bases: TGTGCCAGCAGCTTAGCGGCTACCTACGAGCAGTACTTC. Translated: CASSLAATYEQYF.

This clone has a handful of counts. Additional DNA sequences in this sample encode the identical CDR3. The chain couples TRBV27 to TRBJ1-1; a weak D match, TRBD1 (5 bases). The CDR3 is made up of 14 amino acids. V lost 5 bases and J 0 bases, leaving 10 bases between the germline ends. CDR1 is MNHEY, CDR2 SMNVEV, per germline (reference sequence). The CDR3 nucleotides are TGTGCCAGCAGTCGTCCGGGACTGAACACTGAAGCTTTCTTT. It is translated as CASSRPGLNTEAFF.

CDR3 in DNA: TGTGCCAGCAGCGTAGGATGGGGCCAAGAGACCCAGTACTTC. Its translation: CASSVGWGQETQYF. The genes are TRBV9 and TRBJ2-5, with D unresolved. V was cut by 0 bases and J by 1 base, with 7 bases left in between. The CDR3 totals 14 residues. CDR1 is SGDLS, CDR2 YYNGEE, per germline.

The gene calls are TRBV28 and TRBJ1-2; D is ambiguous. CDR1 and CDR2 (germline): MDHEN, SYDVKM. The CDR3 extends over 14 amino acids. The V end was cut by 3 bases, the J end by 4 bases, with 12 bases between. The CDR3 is CASSLAAQLYGYTF. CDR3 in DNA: TGTGCCAGCAGTTTGGCGGCCCAACTCTATGGCTACACCTTC.

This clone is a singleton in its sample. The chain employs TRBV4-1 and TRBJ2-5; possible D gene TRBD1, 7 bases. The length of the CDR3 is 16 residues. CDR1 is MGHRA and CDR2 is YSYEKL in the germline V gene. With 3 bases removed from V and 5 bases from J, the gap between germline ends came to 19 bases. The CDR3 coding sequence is TGCGCCAGCAGCCATGGACAGGAGGGGATTAGGGAGACCCAGTACTTC. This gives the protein CASSHGQEGIRETQYF.

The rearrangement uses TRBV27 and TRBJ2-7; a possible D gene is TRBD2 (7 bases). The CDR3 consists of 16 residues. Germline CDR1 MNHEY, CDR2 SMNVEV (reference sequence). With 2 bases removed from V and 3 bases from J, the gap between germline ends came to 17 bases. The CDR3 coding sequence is TGTGCCAGCAGTTTAGAGGGGGGGGACGTAATCTACGAGCAGTACTTC. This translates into CASSLEGGDVIYEQYF.

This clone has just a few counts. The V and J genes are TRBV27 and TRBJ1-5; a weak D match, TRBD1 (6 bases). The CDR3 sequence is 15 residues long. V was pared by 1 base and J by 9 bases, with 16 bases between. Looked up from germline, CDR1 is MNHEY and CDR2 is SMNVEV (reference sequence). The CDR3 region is CASSLLGTPNLPQHF. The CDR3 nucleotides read TGTGCCAGCAGTTTATTGGGGACACCCAACTTGCCCCAGCATTTT.

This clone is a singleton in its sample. CDR3 DNA: TGTGCCAGCAGGGTATTAACAGGGAGCAATTCACCCCTCCACTTT. It encodes CASRVLTGSNSPLHF. The rearrangement uses TRBV28 and TRBJ1-6; TRBD1 is a possible D gene (6 bases). Germline V CDR1 and CDR2: MDHEN, SYDVKM. The V and J ends lost 6 bases and 7 bases respectively, with 16 bases between them. The CDR3 totals 15 residues. Full variable domain (rest looked up from reference TRBV28 and TRBJ1-6): DVKVTQSSRYLVKRTGEKVFLECVQDMDHENMFWYRQDPGLGLRLIYFSYDVKMKEKGDIPEGYSVSREKKERFSLILESASTNQTSMYLCASRVLTGSNSPLHFGNGTRLTVT.

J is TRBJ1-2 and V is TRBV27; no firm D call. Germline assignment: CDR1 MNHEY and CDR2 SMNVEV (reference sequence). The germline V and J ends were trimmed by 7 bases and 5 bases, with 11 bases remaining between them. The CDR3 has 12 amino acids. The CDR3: CASTSLGYGYTF. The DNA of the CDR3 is TGTGCCAGCACTTCCCTAGGTTATGGCTACACCTTC.

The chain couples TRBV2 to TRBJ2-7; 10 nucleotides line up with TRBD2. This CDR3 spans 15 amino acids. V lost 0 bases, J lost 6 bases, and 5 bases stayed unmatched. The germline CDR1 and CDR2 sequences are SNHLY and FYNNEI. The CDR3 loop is CASSEATSGNSEQYF. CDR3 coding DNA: TGTGCCAGCAGTGAAGCTACTAGCGGGAATTCCGAGCAGTACTTC.

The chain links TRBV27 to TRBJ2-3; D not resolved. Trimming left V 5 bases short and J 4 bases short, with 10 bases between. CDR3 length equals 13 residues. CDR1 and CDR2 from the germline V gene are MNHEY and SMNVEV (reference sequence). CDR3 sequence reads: CASSTLLADTQYF. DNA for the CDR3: TGTGCCAGCAGTACCCTCCTTGCAGATACGCAGTATTTT.

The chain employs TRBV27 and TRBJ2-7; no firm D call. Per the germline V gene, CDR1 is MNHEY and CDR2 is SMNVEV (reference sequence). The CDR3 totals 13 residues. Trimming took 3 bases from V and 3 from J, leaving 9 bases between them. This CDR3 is CASSFVDGYEQYF. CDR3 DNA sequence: TGTGCCAGCAGTTTTGTTGATGGCTACGAGCAGTACTTC.

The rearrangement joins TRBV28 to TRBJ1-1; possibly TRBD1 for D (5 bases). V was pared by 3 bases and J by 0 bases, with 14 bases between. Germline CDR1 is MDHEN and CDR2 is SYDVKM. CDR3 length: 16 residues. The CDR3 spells CASSFETATMNTEAFF. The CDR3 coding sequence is TGTGCCAGCAGTTTTGAGACAGCGACAATGAACACTGAAGCTTTCTTT.

CDR3 residues: CASRSGTGPNEQFF. The CDR3 nucleotides are TGTGCCAGCAGGTCCGGGACAGGGCCGAATGAGCAGTTCTTC. The chain recombines TRBV2 with TRBJ2-1, with 9 bases lining up with TRBD1. CDR3 length equals 14 residues. Trimming cost V 6 bases and J 7 bases; bases outside gene matches: 7. Germline-derived CDR1 and CDR2 are SNHLY and FYNNEI. The full variable domain, rest sourced from reference TRBV2 and TRBJ2-1, is EPEVTQTPSHQVTQMGQEVILRCVPISNHLYFYWYRQILGQKVEFLVSFYNNEISEKSEIFDDQFSVERPDGSNFTLKIRSTKLEDSAMYFCASRSGTGPNEQFFGPGTRLTVL.

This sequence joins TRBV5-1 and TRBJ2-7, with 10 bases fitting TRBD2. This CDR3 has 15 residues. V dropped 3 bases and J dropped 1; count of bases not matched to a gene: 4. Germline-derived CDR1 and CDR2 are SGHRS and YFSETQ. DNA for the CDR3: TGCGCCAGCAGCTCTAGCGGGAGTCGGTCCTACGAGCAGTACTTC. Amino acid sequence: CASSSSGSRSYEQYF.

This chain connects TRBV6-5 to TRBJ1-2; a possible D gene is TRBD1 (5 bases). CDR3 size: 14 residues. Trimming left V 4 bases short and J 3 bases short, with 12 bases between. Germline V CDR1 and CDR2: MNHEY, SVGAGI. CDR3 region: CASSFRGGDYGYTF. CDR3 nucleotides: TGTGCCAGCAGTTTCCGGGGAGGGGACTATGGCTACACCTTC.

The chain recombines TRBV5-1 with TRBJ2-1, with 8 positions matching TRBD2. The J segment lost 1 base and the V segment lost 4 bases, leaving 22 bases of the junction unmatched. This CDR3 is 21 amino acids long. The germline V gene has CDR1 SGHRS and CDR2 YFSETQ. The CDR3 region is CASSVARAGGALTLSYNEQFF. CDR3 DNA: TGCGCCAGCAGCGTAGCCCGGGCGGGGGGCGCCCTAACCCTTTCCTACAATGAGCAGTTCTTC.

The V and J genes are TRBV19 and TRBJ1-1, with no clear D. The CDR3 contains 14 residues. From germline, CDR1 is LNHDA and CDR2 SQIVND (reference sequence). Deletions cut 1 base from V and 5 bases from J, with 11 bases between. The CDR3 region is CASSIAKGKTEAFF. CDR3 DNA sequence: TGTGCCAGTAGTATAGCGAAAGGGAAGACTGAAGCTTTCTTT.

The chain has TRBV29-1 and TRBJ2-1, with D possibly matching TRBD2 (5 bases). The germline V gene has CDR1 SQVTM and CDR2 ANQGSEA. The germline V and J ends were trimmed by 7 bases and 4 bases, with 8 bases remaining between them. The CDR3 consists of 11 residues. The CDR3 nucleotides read TGCAGCGCGGAGGATTACAATGAGCAGTTCTTC. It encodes CSAEDYNEQFF.

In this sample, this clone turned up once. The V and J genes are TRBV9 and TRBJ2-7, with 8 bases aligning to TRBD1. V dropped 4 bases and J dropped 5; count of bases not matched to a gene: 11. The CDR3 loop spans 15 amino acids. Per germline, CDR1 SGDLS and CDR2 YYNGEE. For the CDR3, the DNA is TGTGCCAGCAGCTCTTCCGGGACAGGAGGCGACGAGCAGTACTTC. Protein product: CASSSSGTGGDEQYF.

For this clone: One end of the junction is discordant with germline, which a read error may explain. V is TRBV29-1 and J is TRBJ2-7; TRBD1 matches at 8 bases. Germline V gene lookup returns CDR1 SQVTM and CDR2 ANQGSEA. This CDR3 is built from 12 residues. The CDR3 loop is CSSRTGSSEQYF. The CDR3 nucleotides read TGCAGCTCCAGGACAGGGTCCTCCGAGCAGTACTTC.

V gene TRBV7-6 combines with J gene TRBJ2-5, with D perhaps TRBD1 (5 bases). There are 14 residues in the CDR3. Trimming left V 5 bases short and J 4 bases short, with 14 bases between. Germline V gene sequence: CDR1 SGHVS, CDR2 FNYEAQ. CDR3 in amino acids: CASSGAGYGETQYF. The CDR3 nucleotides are TGTGCCAGCAGCGGCGCAGGGTACGGAGAGACCCAGTACTTC.

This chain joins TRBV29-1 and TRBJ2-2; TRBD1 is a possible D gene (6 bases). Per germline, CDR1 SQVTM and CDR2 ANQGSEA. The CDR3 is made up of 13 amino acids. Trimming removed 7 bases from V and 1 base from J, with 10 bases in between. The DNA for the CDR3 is TGCAGCGCCACGACAGGGAACACCGGGGAGCTGTTTTTT. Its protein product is CSATTGNTGELFF.